The rows below give T cell receptor beta chains drawn from one sample of a study of HIV-infected patients and healthy controls. TCRdb called the 5' RACE reads again in MiXCR, with one record for every CDR3 protein. The profile shows about 24,000 distinct CDR3 sequences, 7.5% to 10% of them singletons. Sequenced: blood. The receptors here all came from an adult in good health. CDR3s include the opening cysteine and the closing phenylalanine or tryptophan. Fields, in order: J gene, D gene, V gene, clone size, CDR3 protein, CDR3 DNA. A D gene is named only where the DNA matches it firmly. Size values are once, few and many counts, or a class for expanded clones, and some rows have none.

TRBJ2-7 . TRBV13 many CASSETGRVSSYEQYF TGTGCCAGCAGCGAAACAGGACGGGTTAGCTCCTACGAGCAGTACTTC
TRBJ1-1 . TRBV29-1 many CSVEDTGFGAFF TGCAGCGTTGAAGATACGGGATTTGGAGCTTTCTTT
TRBJ2-3 TRBD1 TRBV12-3/TRBV12-4 many CASSPGTGGTDTQYF TGTGCCAGCAGTCCCGGGACAGGGGGAACAGATACGCAGTATTTT
TRBJ2-1 . TRBV25-1 many CASSESPVSEQFF TGTGCCAGCAGTGAGTCCCCGGTTTCTGAGCAGTTCTTC
TRBJ2-1 TRBD2 TRBV9 many CASSGSRGEREISYNEQFF TGTGCCAGCAGCGGTAGTAGGGGGGAGCGGGAGATCTCCTACAATGAGCAGTTCTTC
TRBJ1-1 . TRBV20-1 many CSARDGVGLTEAFF TGCAGTGCTAGGGACGGGGTCGGGCTCACTGAAGCTTTCTTT
TRBJ2-3 TRBD2 TRBV9 many CASSIRGTSGGPDTDTQYF TGTGCCAGCAGCATTAGAGGGACTAGCGGGGGGCCAGACACAGATACGCAGTATTTT
TRBJ1-5 TRBD1 TRBV20-1 medium-sized CSARAGQGSQPQHF TGCAGTGCCAGAGCGGGACAGGGGTCTCAGCCCCAGCATTTT
TRBJ2-2 . TRBV7-9 . CASSLPRYGVATGELFF TGTGCCAGCAGCTTACCCCGCTACGGGGTTGCCACCGGGGAGCTGTTTTTT
TRBJ1-6 . TRBV12-3/TRBV12-4 . CASSLEPESPLHF TGTGCCAGCAGTTTAGAACCAGAGTCACCCCTCCACTTT
TRBJ1-1 TRBD1 TRBV10-3 many CAISAAGGRNTEAFF TGTGCCATCAGTGCGGCAGGGGGCAGGAACACTGAAGCTTTCTTT
TRBJ2-7 . TRBV20-1 many CSARGPGYEQYF TGCAGTGCTAGAGGCCCAGGCTACGAGCAGTACTTC
TRBJ2-5 TRBD2 TRBV6-6 many CASRVLAGRYQETQYF TGTGCCAGCAGGGTGCTAGCGGGGAGGTACCAAGAGACCCAGTACTTC
TRBJ2-3 TRBD1 TRBV28 many CASSFGTVSSTDTQYF TGTGCCAGCAGTTTCGGGACAGTATCAAGCACAGATACGCAGTATTTT
TRBJ1-4 TRBD1 TRBV19 few CATAGQLATNEKLFF TGTGCCACTGCGGGACAGCTTGCAACTAATGAAAAACTGTTTTTT
TRBJ2-5 . TRBV5-8 . CASSLARGGESQYF TGTGCCAGCAGCTTGGCTCGGGGAGGAGAGTCCCAGTACTTC
TRBJ2-7 . TRBV20-1 many CSAVFGAIPYEQYF TGCAGTGCTGTATTCGGGGCTATACCCTACGAGCAGTACTTC
TRBJ1-1 . TRBV7-2 many CASSLSFTEAFF TGTGCCAGCAGCTTATCTTTCACTGAAGCTTTCTTT
TRBJ2-5 . TRBV5-1 many CASSLAEGRGETQYF TGCGCCAGCAGCTTGGCCGAGGGACGGGGAGAGACCCAGTACTTC
TRBJ2-1 TRBD2 TRBV28 . CASSPSGLAFNEQFF TGTGCCAGCAGCCCCTCAGGACTAGCCTTCAATGAGCAGTTCTTC
TRBJ1-1 . TRBV11-1 many CASSFKPGGGTEAFF TGTGCCAGCAGCTTCAAACCCGGGGGTGGCACTGAAGCTTTCTTT
TRBJ2-4 . TRBV20-1 many CSATPRLVAKNIQYF TGCAGTGCTACGCCCCGCTTAGTTGCCAAAAACATTCAGTACTTC
TRBJ1-1 . TRBV2 few CASSEEGGYTEAFF TGTGCCAGCAGTGAAGAAGGGGGTTACACTGAAGCTTTCTTT
TRBJ2-4 . TRBV20-1 many CSANRGAGAKNIQYF TGCAGTGCTAACCGGGGGGCCGGAGCCAAAAACATTCAGTACTTC
TRBJ1-1 . TRBV11-1 many CASFGAFF TGTGCCAGCTTCGGGGCTTTCTTT
TRBJ1-1 . TRBV6-5 many CASSYYSSGSAEAFF TGTGCCAGCAGTTACTACAGCAGTGGCTCGGCTGAAGCTTTCTTT
TRBJ1-6 . TRBV7-2 many CATGLNSPLHF TGTGCCACCGGGCTTAATTCACCCCTCCACTTT
TRBJ1-3 . TRBV6-7 few CANDRRSATCGNTIYF TGTGCCAACGACCGCCGGAGTGCTACCTGCGGAAACACCATATATTTT
TRBJ1-1 . TRBV14 . CASIAYGGPEMAFF TGTGCCAGCATCGCTTACGGGGGGCCGGAGATGGCTTTCTTT
TRBJ2-3 . TRBV6-2/TRBV6-3 many CASSPGTSHGTQYF TGTGCCAGCAGCCCCGGAACTTCTCACGGTACGCAGTATTTT
TRBJ2-2 . TRBV24-1 . CATSLTPNTGELFF TGTGCCACCAGCCTCACCCCGAATACCGGGGAGCTGTTTTTT
TRBJ2-5 . TRBV3-1 . CASSLGLGETQYF TGTGCCAGCAGCCTTGGCCTGGGAGAGACCCAGTACTTC
TRBJ2-1 . TRBV27 many CASSYSHRNEQFF TGTGCCAGCAGTTATAGCCATCGGAATGAGCAGTTCTTC
TRBJ1-1 . TRBV4-3 many CASSQDPGGDTEAFF TGCGCCAGCAGCCAAGATCCTGGAGGAGACACTGAAGCTTTCTTT
TRBJ2-2 TRBD2 TRBV11-2 . CASSLQGWTRSGELFF TGTGCCAGCAGCTTGCAGGGATGGACTAGATCCGGGGAGCTGTTTTTT
TRBJ2-1 . TRBV11-2 many CASSLDQSGQPHEFF TGTGCCAGCAGCTTAGATCAGTCGGGTCAACCCCACGAGTTCTTC
TRBJ1-1 TRBD1 TRBV7-8 many CASSHHRGGPNTEAFF TGTGCCAGCAGCCACCACAGGGGAGGGCCTAACACTGAAGCTTTCTTT
TRBJ2-2 TRBD2 TRBV5-6 many CASTRRGLAGTNTGELFF TGTGCCAGCACTCGGAGGGGACTAGCGGGAACGAACACCGGGGAGCTGTTTTTT
TRBJ1-4 . TRBV27 many CASSYGTDWEKLFF TGTGCCAGCAGTTACGGGACTGACTGGGAAAAACTGTTTTTT
TRBJ2-1 TRBD1 TRBV7-2 . CASSLVSGQGREEQFF TGTGCCAGCAGCTTAGTTTCGGGACAGGGGAGAGAGGAGCAGTTCTTC
TRBJ2-5 . TRBV13 medium-sized CASSLRFQETQYF TGTGCCAGCAGCTTAAGGTTCCAAGAGACCCAGTACTTC
TRBJ2-7 . TRBV19 many CASSISGYEQYF TGTGCCAGTAGTATATCGGGGTACGAGCAGTACTTC
TRBJ1-1 TRBD1 TRBV12-3/TRBV12-4 many CASSPDRGYNTEAFF TGTGCCAGCAGTCCAGACAGGGGATATAACACTGAAGCTTTCTTT